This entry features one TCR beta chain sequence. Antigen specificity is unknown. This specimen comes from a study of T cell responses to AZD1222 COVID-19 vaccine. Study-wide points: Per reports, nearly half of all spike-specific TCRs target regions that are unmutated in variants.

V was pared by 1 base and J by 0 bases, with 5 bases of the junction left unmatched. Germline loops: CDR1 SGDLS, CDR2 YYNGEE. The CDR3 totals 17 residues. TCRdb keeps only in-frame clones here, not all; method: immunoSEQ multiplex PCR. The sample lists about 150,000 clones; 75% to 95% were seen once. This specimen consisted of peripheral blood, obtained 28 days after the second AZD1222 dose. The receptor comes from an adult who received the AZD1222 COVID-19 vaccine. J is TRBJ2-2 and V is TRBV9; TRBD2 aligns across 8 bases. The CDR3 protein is CASSVPLAGTNTGELFF. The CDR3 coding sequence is TGTGCCAGCAGCGTACCGTTAGCGGGAACGAACACCGGGGAGCTGTTTTTT.